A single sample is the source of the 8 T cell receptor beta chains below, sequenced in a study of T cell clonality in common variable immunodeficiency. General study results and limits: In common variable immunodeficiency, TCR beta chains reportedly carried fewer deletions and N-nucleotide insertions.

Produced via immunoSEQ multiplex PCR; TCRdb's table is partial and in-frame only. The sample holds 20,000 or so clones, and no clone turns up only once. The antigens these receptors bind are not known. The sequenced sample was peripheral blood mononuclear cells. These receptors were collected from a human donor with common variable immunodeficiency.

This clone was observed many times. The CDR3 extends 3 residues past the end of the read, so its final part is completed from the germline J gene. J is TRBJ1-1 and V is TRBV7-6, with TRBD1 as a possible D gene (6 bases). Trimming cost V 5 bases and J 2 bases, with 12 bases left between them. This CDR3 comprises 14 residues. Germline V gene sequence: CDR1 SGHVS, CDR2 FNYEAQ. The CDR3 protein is CASSTRDINTEAFF. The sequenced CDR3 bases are TGTGCCAGCAGCACAAGGGACATAAACACTGAA.

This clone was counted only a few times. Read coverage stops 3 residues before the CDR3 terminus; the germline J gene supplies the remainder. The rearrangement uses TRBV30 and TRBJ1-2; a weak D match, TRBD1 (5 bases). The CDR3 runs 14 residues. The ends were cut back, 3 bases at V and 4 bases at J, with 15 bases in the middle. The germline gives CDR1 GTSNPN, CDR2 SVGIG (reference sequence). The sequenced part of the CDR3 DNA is TGTGCCTGGAGAACGGGGGGTTCCGGCTATGGC. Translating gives CAWRTGGSGYG. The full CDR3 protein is CAWRTGGSGYGYTF. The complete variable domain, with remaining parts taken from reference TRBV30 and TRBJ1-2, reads SQTIHQWPATLVQPVGSPLSLECTVEGTSNPNLYWYRQAAGRGLQLLFYSVGIGQISSEVPQNLSASRPQDRQFILSSKKLLLSDSGFYLCAWRTGGSGYGYTFGSGTRLTVV.

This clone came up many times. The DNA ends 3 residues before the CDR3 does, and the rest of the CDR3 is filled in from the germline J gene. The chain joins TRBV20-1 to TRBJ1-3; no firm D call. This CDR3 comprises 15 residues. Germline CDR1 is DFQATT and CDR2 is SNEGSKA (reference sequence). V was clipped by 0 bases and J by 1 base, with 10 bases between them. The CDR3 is CSARDLSRSGNTIYF. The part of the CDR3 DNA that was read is TGCAGTGCTAGAGATTTGAGCAGGTCTGGAAACACC.

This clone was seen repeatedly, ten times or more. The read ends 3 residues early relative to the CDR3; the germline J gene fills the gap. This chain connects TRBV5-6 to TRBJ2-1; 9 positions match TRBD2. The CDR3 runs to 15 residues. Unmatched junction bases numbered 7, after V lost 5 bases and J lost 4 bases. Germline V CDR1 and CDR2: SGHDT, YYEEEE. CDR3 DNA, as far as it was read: TGTGCCAGCAGTTCCCTAGCGGGAACTTACAATGAG. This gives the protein CASSSLAGTYNE. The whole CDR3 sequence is CASSSLAGTYNEQFF.

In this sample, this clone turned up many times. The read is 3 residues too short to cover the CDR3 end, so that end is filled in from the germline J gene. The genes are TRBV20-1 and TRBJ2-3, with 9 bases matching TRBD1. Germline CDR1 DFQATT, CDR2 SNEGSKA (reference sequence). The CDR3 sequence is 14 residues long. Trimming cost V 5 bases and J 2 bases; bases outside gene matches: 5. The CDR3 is CSARTGASTDTQYF. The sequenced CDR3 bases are TGCAGTGCTCGGACAGGGGCGTCCACAGATACG.

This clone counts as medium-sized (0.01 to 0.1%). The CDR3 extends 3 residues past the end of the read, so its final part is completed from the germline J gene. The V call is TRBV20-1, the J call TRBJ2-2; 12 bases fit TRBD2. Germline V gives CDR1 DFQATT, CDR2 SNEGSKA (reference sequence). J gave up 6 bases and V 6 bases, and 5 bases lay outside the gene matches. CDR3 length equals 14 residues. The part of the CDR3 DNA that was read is TGCAGTGCGCTACTAGCGGGAGGTTCCGGGGAG. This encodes CSALLAGGSGE. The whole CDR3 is CSALLAGGSGELFF.

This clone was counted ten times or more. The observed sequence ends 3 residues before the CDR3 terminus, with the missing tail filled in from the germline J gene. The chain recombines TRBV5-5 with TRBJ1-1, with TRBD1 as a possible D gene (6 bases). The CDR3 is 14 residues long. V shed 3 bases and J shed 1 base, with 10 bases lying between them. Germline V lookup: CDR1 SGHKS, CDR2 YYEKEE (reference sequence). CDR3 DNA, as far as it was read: TGTGCCAGCAGCTCGGGACACCAGAACACTGAA. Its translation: CASSSGHQNTE. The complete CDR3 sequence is CASSSGHQNTEAFF.

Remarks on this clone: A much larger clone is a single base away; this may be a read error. This CDR3 is CASSVGNSYEQYF. CDR3 DNA, as far as it was read: TGTGCCAGCAGCGTAGGCAACAGCTACGAG. The rearrangement joins TRBV7-9 to TRBJ2-7; D remains unclear. The missing CDR3 end, 3 residues past where the read stops, is filled in from the germline J gene. V was pared by 5 bases and J by 3 bases, with 11 bases between. CDR1 and CDR2 (germline): SEHNR, FQNEAQ (reference sequence). This CDR3 has 13 residues.